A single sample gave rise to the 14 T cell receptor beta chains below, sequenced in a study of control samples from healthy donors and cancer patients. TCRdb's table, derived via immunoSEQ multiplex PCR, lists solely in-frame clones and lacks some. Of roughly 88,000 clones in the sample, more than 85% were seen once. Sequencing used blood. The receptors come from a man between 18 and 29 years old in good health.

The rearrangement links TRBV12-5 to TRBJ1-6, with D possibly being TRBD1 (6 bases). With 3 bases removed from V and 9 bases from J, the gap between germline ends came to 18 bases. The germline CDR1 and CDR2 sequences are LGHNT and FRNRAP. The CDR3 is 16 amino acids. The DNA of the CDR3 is TGTGCTAGTGGTTTATTTTATGGGGGGCCCGGTTCACCCCTCCACTTT. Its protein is CASGLFYGGPGSPLHF.

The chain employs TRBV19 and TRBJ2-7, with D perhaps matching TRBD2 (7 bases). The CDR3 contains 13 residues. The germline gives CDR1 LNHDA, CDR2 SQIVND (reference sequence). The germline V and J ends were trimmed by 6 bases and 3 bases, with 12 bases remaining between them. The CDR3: CASRRGPNYEQYF. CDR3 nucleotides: TGTGCCAGTAGGCGGGGGCCAAACTACGAGCAGTACTTC.

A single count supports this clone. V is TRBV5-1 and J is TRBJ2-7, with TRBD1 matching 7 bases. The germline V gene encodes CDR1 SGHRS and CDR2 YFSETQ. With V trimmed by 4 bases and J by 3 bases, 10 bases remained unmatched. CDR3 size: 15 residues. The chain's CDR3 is CASSVRTGVGYEQYF. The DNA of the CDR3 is TGCGCCAGCAGCGTAAGGACAGGTGTGGGCTACGAGCAGTACTTC.

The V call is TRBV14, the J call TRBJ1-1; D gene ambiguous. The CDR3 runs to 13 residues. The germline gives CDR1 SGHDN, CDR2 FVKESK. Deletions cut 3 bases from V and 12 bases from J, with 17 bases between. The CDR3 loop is CASSHSMSPGTFF. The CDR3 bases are TGTGCCAGCAGCCATAGTATGTCCCCGGGGACTTTCTTT.

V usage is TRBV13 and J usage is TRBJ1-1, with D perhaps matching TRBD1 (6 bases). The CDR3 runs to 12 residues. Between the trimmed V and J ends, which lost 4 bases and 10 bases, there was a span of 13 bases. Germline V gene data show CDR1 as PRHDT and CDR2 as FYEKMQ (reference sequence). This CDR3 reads CASSSQGPAAFF. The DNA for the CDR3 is TGTGCCAGCAGCTCACAGGGCCCCGCAGCTTTCTTT.

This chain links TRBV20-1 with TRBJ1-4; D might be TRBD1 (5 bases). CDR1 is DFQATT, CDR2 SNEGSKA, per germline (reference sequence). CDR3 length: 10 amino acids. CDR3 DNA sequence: TGCACCGCGCGGGGCGAAAAACTGTTTTTT. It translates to CTARGEKLFF.

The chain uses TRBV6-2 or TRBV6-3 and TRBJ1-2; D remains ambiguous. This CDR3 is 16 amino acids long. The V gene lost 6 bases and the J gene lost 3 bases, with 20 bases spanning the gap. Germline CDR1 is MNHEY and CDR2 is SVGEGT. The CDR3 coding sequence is TGTGCCAGCAGCGGACCGGGAGAAGTGGTCGACTATGGCTACACCTTC. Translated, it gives CASSGPGEVVDYGYTF.

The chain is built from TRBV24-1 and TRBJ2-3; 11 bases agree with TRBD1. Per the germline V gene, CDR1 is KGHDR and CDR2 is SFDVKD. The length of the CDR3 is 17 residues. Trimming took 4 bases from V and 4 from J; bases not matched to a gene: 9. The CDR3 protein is CATSEQGQGALSDTQYF. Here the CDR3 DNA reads TGTGCCACCAGTGAGCAAGGACAGGGGGCTTTATCAGATACGCAGTATTTT.

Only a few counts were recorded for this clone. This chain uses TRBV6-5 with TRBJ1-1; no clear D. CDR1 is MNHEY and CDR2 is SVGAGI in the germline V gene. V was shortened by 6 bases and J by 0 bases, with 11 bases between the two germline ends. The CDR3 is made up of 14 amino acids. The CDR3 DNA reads TGTGCCAGCAGATTCCGGGATTTGAACACTGAAGCTTTCTTT. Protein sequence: CASRFRDLNTEAFF.

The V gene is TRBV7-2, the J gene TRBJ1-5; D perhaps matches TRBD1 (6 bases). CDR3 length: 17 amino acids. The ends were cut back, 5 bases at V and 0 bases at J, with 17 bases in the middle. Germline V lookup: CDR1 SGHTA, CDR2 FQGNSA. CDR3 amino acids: CASSTGTLFNSNQPQHF. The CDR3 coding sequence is TGTGCCAGCAGCACCGGGACACTTTTTAATAGCAATCAGCCCCAGCATTTT. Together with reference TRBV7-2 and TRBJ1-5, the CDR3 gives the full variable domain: GAGVSQSPSNKVTEKGKDVELRCDPISGHTALYWYRQSLGQGLEFLIYFQGNSAPDKSGLPSDRFSAERTGGSVSTLTIQRTQQEDSAVYLCASSTGTLFNSNQPQHFGDGTRLSIL.

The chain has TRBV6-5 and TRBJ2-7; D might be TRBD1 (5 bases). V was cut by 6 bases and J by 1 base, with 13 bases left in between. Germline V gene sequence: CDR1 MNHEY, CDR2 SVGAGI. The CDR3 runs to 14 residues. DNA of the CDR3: TGTGCCAGCAGCGTCCTAGACAGTTCCTACGAGCAGTACTTC. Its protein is CASSVLDSSYEQYF.

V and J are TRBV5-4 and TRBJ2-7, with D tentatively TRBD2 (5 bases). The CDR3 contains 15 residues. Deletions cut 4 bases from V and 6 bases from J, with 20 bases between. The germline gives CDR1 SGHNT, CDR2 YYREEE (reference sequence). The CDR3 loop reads CASSPESGGSLEQYF. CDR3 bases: TGTGCCAGCAGCCCCGAGAGCGGTGGGTCCCTCGAGCAGTACTTC.

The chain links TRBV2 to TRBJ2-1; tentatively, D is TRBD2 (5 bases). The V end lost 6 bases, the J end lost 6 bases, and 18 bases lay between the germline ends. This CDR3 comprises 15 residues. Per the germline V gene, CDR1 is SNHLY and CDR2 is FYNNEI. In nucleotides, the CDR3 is TGTGCCAGCAGCGGAAATGTGGGAGAGCTCAATGAGCAGTTCTTC. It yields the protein CASSGNVGELNEQFF.

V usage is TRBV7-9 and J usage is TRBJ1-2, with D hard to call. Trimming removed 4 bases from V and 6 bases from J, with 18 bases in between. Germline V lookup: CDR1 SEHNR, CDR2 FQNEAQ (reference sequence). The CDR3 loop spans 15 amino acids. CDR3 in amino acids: CASSSLQLGKNGYTF. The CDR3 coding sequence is TGTGCCAGCAGCTCCCTACAACTCGGGAAGAATGGCTACACCTTC.